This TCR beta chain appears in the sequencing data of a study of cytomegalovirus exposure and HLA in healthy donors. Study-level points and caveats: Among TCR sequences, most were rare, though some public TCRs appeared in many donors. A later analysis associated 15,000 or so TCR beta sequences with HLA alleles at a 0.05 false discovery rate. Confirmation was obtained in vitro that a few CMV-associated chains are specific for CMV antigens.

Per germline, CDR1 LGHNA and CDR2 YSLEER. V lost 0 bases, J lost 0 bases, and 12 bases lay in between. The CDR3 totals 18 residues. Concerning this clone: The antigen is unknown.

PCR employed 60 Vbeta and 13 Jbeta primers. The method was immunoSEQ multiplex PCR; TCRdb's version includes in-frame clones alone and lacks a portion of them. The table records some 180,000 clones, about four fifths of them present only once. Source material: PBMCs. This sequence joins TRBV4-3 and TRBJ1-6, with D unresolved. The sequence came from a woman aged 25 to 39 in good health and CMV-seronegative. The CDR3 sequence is CASSQDSSGSSYNSPLHF. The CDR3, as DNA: TGCGCCAGCAGCCAAGATTCGTCAGGCAGCTCCTATAATTCACCCCTCCACTTT.